Listed below are T cell receptor beta chains from one sample, sequenced in a study of T cell responses to AZD1222 COVID-19 vaccine. Some clones are missing from TCRdb's copy, which holds only in-frame ones; the method was immunoSEQ multiplex PCR. Of 150,000 to 200,000 clones in the sample, about 89% were seen once. The starting material was peripheral blood, obtained 28 days after the second AZD1222 dose. The receptors here all came from an adult who received the AZD1222 COVID-19 vaccine. The CDR3 runs from the conserved cysteine through the conserved F or W. D genes are given only for firm matches. Size tells how often a clone was seen (once, few, many) or the class of an expanded clone, and some rows leave it out.

cdr3_aa,cdr3_nt,clone_size,d_call,v_call,j_call
CASSFPERGHGQYF,TGTGCCAGCAGCTTTCCGGAGCGGGGGCACGGGCAGTACTTC,-,TRBD2,TRBV3-1/TRBV3-2,TRBJ2-7
CASSTGTVTDTQYF,TGTGCCAGCAGCACCGGGACTGTAACAGATACGCAGTATTTT,-,-,TRBV9,TRBJ2-3
CASSLAGTGPNNEQFF,TGCGCCAGCAGCTTGGCGGGGACAGGACCGAACAATGAGCAGTTCTTC,-,TRBD1,TRBV5-1,TRBJ2-1
CASSLLVGGTEAFF,TGTGCCAGCAGTTTATTGGTGGGAGGCACTGAAGCTTTCTTT,once,-,TRBV27,TRBJ1-1
CASSPPPLSSYEQYF,TGTGCCAGCAGCCCCCCGCCACTTAGCTCCTACGAGCAGTACTTC,-,-,TRBV7-2,TRBJ2-7
CASSPGGAPMNTEAFF,TGTGCCAGCAGCCCGGGTGGAGCTCCCATGAACACTGAAGCTTTCTTT,-,-,TRBV5-6,TRBJ1-1
CASSVGLLAGNYEQYF,TGTGCCAGCAGCGTAGGACTACTAGCGGGAAACTACGAGCAGTACTTC,-,TRBD2,TRBV9,TRBJ2-7
CASSYSAGGGEQFF,TGTGCCAGCAGTTACTCTGCAGGGGGCGGTGAGCAGTTCTTC,-,TRBD1,TRBV6-6,TRBJ2-1
CASNQGGYQPQHF,TGTGCCAGTAATCAGGGCGGGTATCAGCCCCAGCATTTT,-,-,TRBV19,TRBJ1-5
CASRRLTGPYEQYF,TGCGCCAGCCGCCGATTGACAGGCCCCTACGAGCAGTACTTC,-,-,TRBV5-1,TRBJ2-7
CASSPRTGEGQPQHF,TGTGCCAGCAGTCCCCGGACAGGGGAAGGTCAGCCCCAGCATTTT,-,TRBD1,TRBV7-2,TRBJ1-5
CASAYAAQNYGYTF,TGTGCCAGCGCATACGCGGCACAAAACTATGGCTACACCTTC,once,-,TRBV28,TRBJ1-2
CASRPTSGREHEQYF,TGTGCCAGCAGACCTACTAGCGGGAGGGAACACGAGCAGTACTTC,-,TRBD2,TRBV2,TRBJ2-7